Following are 20 T cell receptor beta chains from one sample sequenced in a study of OX40 agonist ivuxolimab in advanced cancers. TCRdb's copy holds only in-frame clones and misses some; the assay was immunoSEQ multiplex PCR. The sample lists about 60,000 clones, 75% to 95% occurring once. The material was CD4+ or CD8+ T cells sorted from blood, obtained in a trial of the OX40 agonist ivuxolimab. These receptors originate from an adult with an advanced solid tumor such as melanoma, head and neck, liver or kidney cancer.

The chain combines TRBV28 with TRBJ2-3; tentatively, D is TRBD1 (6 bases). The V gene lost 5 bases and the J gene lost 10 bases, with 10 bases spanning the gap. Germline CDR1 is MDHEN and CDR2 is SYDVKM. CDR3 length equals 11 residues. The CDR3 coding sequence is TGTGCCAGCAGTCTACAGGGTGCGCAGTATTTT. Translating it yields CASSLQGAQYF.

The chain joins TRBV4-3 to TRBJ2-2; a weak D match, TRBD2 (6 bases). V was cut by 2 bases and J by 6 bases, with 16 bases left in between. In germline, CDR1 is LGHNA, CDR2 YSLEER. CDR3 size: 16 residues. The CDR3, as DNA: TGCGCCAGCAGCCAACCTCCGGGGGAGTTGGCCGGGGAGCTGTTTTTT. Protein: CASSQPPGELAGELFF.

The chain combines TRBV5-4 with TRBJ2-7, with a possible D match to TRBD1 (5 bases). This CDR3 spans 14 amino acids. The V end was cut by 4 bases, the J end by 4 bases, with 15 bases between. Germline V lookup: CDR1 SGHNT, CDR2 YYREEE (reference sequence). The CDR3, as DNA: TGTGCCAGCAGCAGGGCGCAGGGCCCTTACGAGCAGTACTTC. Translating gives CASSRAQGPYEQYF.

The chain combines TRBV9 with TRBJ2-7, with a tentative D call TRBD2 (7 bases). CDR3 length equals 14 residues. CDR1 is SGDLS, CDR2 YYNGEE, per germline. Deletions cut 3 bases from V and 3 bases from J, with 13 bases between. In DNA form, the CDR3 reads TGTGCCAGCAGCGGGAAGGGGGGGCTCTACGAGCAGTACTTC. Protein product: CASSGKGGLYEQYF.

This chain connects TRBV28 to TRBJ2-1, with a tentative D call TRBD1 (8 bases). The CDR3 length is 15 residues. Between the trimmed V and J ends, which lost 6 bases and 8 bases, there was a span of 20 bases. The germline V gene has CDR1 MDHEN and CDR2 SYDVKM. The CDR3 sequence: CASRQGGAFGDEQFF. The CDR3 nucleotides are TGTGCCAGCAGACAGGGGGGGGCCTTCGGCGATGAGCAGTTCTTC.

This chain links TRBV5-1 with TRBJ2-1; a weak D match, TRBD2 (6 bases). V was trimmed by 0 bases and J by 5 bases, leaving 15 bases between them. This CDR3 contains 16 residues. Per the germline V gene, CDR1 is SGHRS and CDR2 is YFSETQ. CDR3 DNA sequence: TGCGCCAGCAGCTTGGTTAGCGGAAAGGGAGACAATGAGCAGTTCTTC. Its translation: CASSLVSGKGDNEQFF.

The chain carries TRBV5-6 and TRBJ2-1, with 7 bases matching TRBD1. The CDR3 loop spans 16 amino acids. V was clipped by 4 bases and J by 3 bases; unmatched bases: 10. The germline V gene has CDR1 SGHDT and CDR2 YYEEEE. CDR3 in DNA: TGTGCCAGCAGCCGACGGACAGGAGATATCTACAATGAGCAGTTCTTC. Translated, it gives CASSRRTGDIYNEQFF.

A single count supports this clone. The V call is TRBV18, the J call TRBJ2-3; D remains unclear. CDR1 and CDR2 (germline): KGHSH, LQKENI. CDR3 length: 14 amino acids. V was pared by 0 bases and J by 0 bases, with 4 bases between. CDR3 residues: CASSPPYSTDTQYF. As DNA, the CDR3 is TGTGCCAGCTCACCACCCTACAGCACAGATACGCAGTATTTT.

The chain combines TRBV11-1 with TRBJ1-2; D not resolved. Germline V CDR1 and CDR2: SGHAT, FQDESV (reference sequence). The CDR3 is made up of 14 amino acids. V dropped 5 bases and J dropped 8 bases, with 18 bases sitting between them. The chain's CDR3 is CASSPRTPLEGYTF. The CDR3 bases are TGTGCCAGCAGCCCGCGGACGCCGCTCGAAGGCTACACCTTC.

CDR3 sequence: CAITGSGGDTEAFF. The DNA for the CDR3 is TGTGCCATCACAGGGTCTGGGGGTGACACTGAAGCTTTCTTT. This chain connects TRBV10-3 to TRBJ1-1; a weak D match, TRBD1 (5 bases). Trimming cost V 7 bases and J 3 bases, with 15 bases left between them. This CDR3 is 14 amino acids long. CDR1 is ENHRY and CDR2 is SYGVKD in the germline V gene.

The chain uses TRBV5-4 and TRBJ1-4; possible D gene TRBD1, 6 bases. The germline V gene encodes CDR1 SGHNT and CDR2 YYREEE (reference sequence). This CDR3 region has 15 residues. Trimming removed 0 bases from V and 7 bases from J, with 13 bases in between. CDR3 DNA: TGTGCCAGCAGCTTGGGGACAGTAGGAACTGAAAAACTGTTTTTT. The encoded protein is CASSLGTVGTEKLFF.

This chain links TRBV18 with TRBJ2-1; 10 bases map to TRBD1. V shed 2 bases, J shed 4 bases, and the junction held 2 bases outside the gene matches. This CDR3 region has 15 residues. CDR1 and CDR2 (germline): KGHSH, LQKENI. CDR3 in amino acids: CASSPGDRGYNEQFF. For the CDR3, the DNA is TGTGCCAGCTCACCAGGGGACAGGGGATACAATGAGCAGTTCTTC. Supplemented by reference TRBV18 and TRBJ2-1, the full variable domain reads NAGVMQNPRHLVRRRGQEARLRCSPMKGHSHVYWYRQLPEEGLKFMVYLQKENIIDESGMPKERFSAEFPKEGPSILRIQQVVRGDSAAYFCASSPGDRGYNEQFFGPGTRLTVL.

This clone showed up just once. J is TRBJ2-7 and V is TRBV7-2, with 13 positions matching TRBD2. The CDR3 contains 17 residues. Germline V gives CDR1 SGHTA, CDR2 FQGNSA. J lost 6 bases, V lost 5 bases, and 13 bases had no gene match. CDR3 nucleotide sequence: TGTGCCAGCAGCATAACCGGGACTAGCGGGATAGAAGGCGAGCAGTACTTC. It codes for CASSITGTSGIEGEQYF.

The chain uses TRBV4-2 and TRBJ2-1; D is possibly TRBD1 or TRBD2 (6 bases each). CDR3 length: 17 amino acids. Per the germline V gene, CDR1 is LGHNA and CDR2 is YNFKEQ. Trimming shortened V by 4 bases and J by 4 bases, and 20 bases separated the two germline ends. The DNA for the CDR3 is TGTGCCAGCAGCCCAGGCGCTGTAGGGGGGCGGTACAATGAGCAGTTCTTC. Its translation is CASSPGAVGGRYNEQFF.

V is TRBV5-4 and J is TRBJ2-7; no clear D. Germline assignment: CDR1 SGHNT and CDR2 YYREEE (reference sequence). The CDR3 has 14 residues. V lost 4 bases and J 1 base, leaving 12 bases between the germline ends. The CDR3 DNA reads TGTGCCAGCAGCCCAGACTTGCTTTCCTACGAGCAGTACTTC. Its protein product is CASSPDLLSYEQYF.

CDR3 in DNA: TGTGCCAGCAGCCGACAGGGAGGATATTCACCCCTCCACTTT. This encodes CASSRQGGYSPLHF. The V gene is TRBV5-4, the J gene TRBJ1-6, with 7 positions matching TRBD1. Unmatched junction bases numbered 6, after V lost 4 bases and J lost 8 bases. CDR1 is SGHNT and CDR2 is YYREEE in the germline V gene (reference sequence). This CDR3 spans 14 amino acids. Complete variable domain (other parts from reference TRBV5-4 and TRBJ1-6): ETGVTQSPTHLIKTRGQQVTLRCSSQSGHNTVSWYQQALGQGPQFIFQYYREEENGRGNFPPRFSGLQFPNYSSELNVNALELDDSALYLCASSRQGGYSPLHFGNGTRLTVT.

This chain joins TRBV18 and TRBJ2-7; tentative D call: TRBD2 (5 bases). The V gene's germline CDR1 is KGHSH and CDR2 LQKENI. The CDR3 length is 15 residues. The V end lost 1 base, the J end lost 6 bases, and 16 bases lay between the germline ends. The CDR3 DNA follows: TGTGCCAGCTCACCACTGGCGGGCAGAACGGCCGAGCAGTACTTC. Its translation: CASSPLAGRTAEQYF.

V is TRBV28 and J is TRBJ2-7; D is unresolved. Deletions cut 6 bases from V and 1 base from J, with 10 bases between. Germline loops: CDR1 MDHEN, CDR2 SYDVKM. This CDR3 is 13 amino acids long. The CDR3 sequence: CASRLTKSYEQYF. DNA for the CDR3: TGTGCCAGCAGACTAACAAAATCCTACGAGCAGTACTTC.

V usage is TRBV7-3 and J usage is TRBJ2-5; D is unclear. Germline assignment: CDR1 SGHTA and CDR2 FQGTGA. The V end lost 0 bases, the J end lost 0 bases, and 5 bases lay between the germline ends. The CDR3 extends over 14 amino acids. CDR3 bases: TGTGCCAGCAGCTTAACGTCGTACCAAGAGACCCAGTACTTC. It specifies CASSLTSYQETQYF.

The chain employs TRBV5-1 and TRBJ2-5; maybe TRBD1 (6 bases). Trimming took 3 bases from V and 0 from J, leaving 15 bases between them. CDR1 and CDR2 (germline): SGHRS, YFSETQ. CDR3 length: 16 amino acids. CDR3: CASSSIAGENQETQYF. The CDR3 coding sequence is TGCGCCAGCAGCTCCATCGCAGGGGAGAACCAAGAGACCCAGTACTTC.